The 15 T cell receptor beta chains reported below all come from one sample, sequenced in a study of T cells in Graves' hyperthyroidism and ophthalmopathy. It was RNA transcripts that yielded the amplified TCR beta CDR3 regions. The TCR CDR3 was amplified in a first-round RT-PCR using the HTBI primer set. Using its own MiXCR run on the multiplex PCR reads, TCRdb lists one record per CDR3 protein. The sample records around 350,000 distinct CDR3 sequences, 12% to 15% being singletons. Sequenced input: blood. The receptors originated from a woman aged 60 to 75 with Graves' ophthalmopathy.

This clonotype was detected ten times or more. CDR3 DNA: TGTGCCAGCAGTTTGGGGGGGCAATTCGGGGACAGGGGGGTCGAGCAGTACTTC. This sequence encodes CASSLGGQFGDRGVEQYF. This chain joins TRBV6-5 and TRBJ2-7; 11 bases are a match to TRBD1. Germline assignment: CDR1 MNHEY and CDR2 SVGAGI. The CDR3 is 18 residues long. Germline trimming cut 4 bases from V and 6 bases from J; bases unmatched to any gene: 17.

The chain joins TRBV30 to TRBJ1-2; D is uncertain. CDR3 size: 14 residues. V lost 1 base, J lost 0 bases, and 9 bases lay in between. CDR1 and CDR2 from the germline V gene are GTSNPN and SVGIG (reference sequence). CDR3 region: CAWSGGRTNYGYTF. The DNA for the CDR3 is TGTGCCTGGAGTGGCGGCAGAACTAACTATGGCTACACCTTC.

The table lists this clonotype with many counts. The J gene is TRBJ2-7, the V gene TRBV6-5; 10 nucleotides match TRBD2. V shed 4 bases and J 4 bases; nucleotides not matched to a gene: 4. This CDR3 is 14 amino acids long. The germline gives CDR1 MNHEY, CDR2 SVGAGI. The CDR3 DNA sequence: TGTGCCAGCAGTTCCGCTAGCGGGAGTTACGAGCAGTACTTC. Translated: CASSSASGSYEQYF.

This clonotype appeared many times. This chain joins TRBV28 and TRBJ2-1, with 7 bases fitting TRBD2. The CDR3 length is 16 residues. Trimming removed 4 bases from V and 3 bases from J; junction bases left unmatched: 9. Germline V gene data show CDR1 as MDHEN and CDR2 as SYDVKM. This CDR3 is CASSSGRDKGYNEQFF. The CDR3 DNA reads TGTGCCAGCAGTTCAGGGAGGGATAAGGGCTACAATGAGCAGTTCTTC.

Ten or more counts support this clonotype. This chain links TRBV7-3 with TRBJ2-2, with unresolved D. The germline V gene encodes CDR1 SGHTA and CDR2 FQGTGA. This CDR3 has 13 amino acids. V dropped 8 bases and J dropped 1 base, with 8 bases sitting between them. CDR3 in amino acids: CASEKGNTGELFF. The CDR3 DNA is TGTGCCAGCGAAAAGGGGAACACCGGGGAGCTGTTTTTT.

This clonotype has at least ten counts. The chain's CDR3 is CASNLVAGGPYEQYF. In DNA, the CDR3 is TGTGCCAGCAACTTAGTAGCGGGAGGGCCTTACGAGCAGTACTTC. This chain links TRBV6-1 with TRBJ2-7, with 11 positions matching TRBD2. Germline V lookup: CDR1 MNHNS, CDR2 SASEGT. The CDR3 runs 15 residues. The junction had 9 bases not matched to a gene; V was cut back by 7 bases and J by 4 bases.

Here the CDR3 reads CASRWDRGEQYF. CDR3 sequence (DNA): TGTGCCAGCAGATGGGACAGGGGCGAGCAGTACTTC. The genes are TRBV5-4 and TRBJ2-7; TRBD1 aligns across 10 bases. The germline V gene has CDR1 SGHNT and CDR2 YYREEE (reference sequence). The CDR3 is 12 amino acids. The V gene end was trimmed by 5 bases and the J gene end by 6 bases; junction bases not matched to a gene: 2.

With regard to this clonotype: Being one base from a much bigger clone, this may be a read error. The chain links TRBV2 to TRBJ2-1; perhaps TRBD1 as D (5 bases). The CDR3 is 16 residues long. Trimming left V 0 bases short and J 8 bases short, with 17 bases between. Germline CDR1 and CDR2: SNHLY and FYNNEI. CDR3 loop: CASSEAPGHAWDEQFF. The CDR3 DNA sequence: TGTGCCAGCAGTGAAGCGCCCGGACACGCCTGGGATGAGCAGTTCTTC.

The rearrangement uses TRBV7-9 and TRBJ1-1; D gene ambiguous. The ends were cut back, 6 bases at V and 2 bases at J, with 10 bases in the middle. Germline CDR1 SEHNR, CDR2 FQNEAQ (reference sequence). The CDR3 totals 13 residues. CDR3 in DNA: TGTGCCAGCAGTAACAAAGGTAACACTGAAGCTTTCTTT. Amino acid sequence: CASSNKGNTEAFF.

This clonotype was detected ten times or more. The V call is TRBV28, the J call TRBJ1-5, with D perhaps TRBD1 (6 bases). The germline V gene has CDR1 MDHEN and CDR2 SYDVKM. The CDR3 totals 15 residues. Trimming pared 1 base from V and 7 bases from J, leaving 14 bases between. As DNA, the CDR3 is TGTGCCAGCAGTTTATTAGGGGGGGTTGGGCAGCCCCAGCATTTT. Residues: CASSLLGGVGQPQHF.

Comments on this clonotype: A much more abundant neighbour one base away suggests this may be a read error. In DNA form, the CDR3 reads TGTGCCTGGAGTCGGACAGGGGGCAATCAGCCCCAGCATTTT. It is translated as CAWSRTGGNQPQHF. The chain employs TRBV30 and TRBJ1-5; 9 nucleotides match TRBD1. The germline V gene has CDR1 GTSNPN and CDR2 SVGIG (reference sequence). With V trimmed by 2 bases and J by 2 bases, 1 base remained unmatched. The CDR3 is made up of 14 amino acids.

At least ten counts were recorded for this clonotype. The CDR3 sequence: CAWSVGQGPSETQYF. Here the CDR3 DNA reads TGTGCCTGGAGTGTAGGGCAGGGGCCAAGTGAGACCCAGTACTTC. V gene TRBV30 combines with J gene TRBJ2-5, with D perhaps TRBD1 (6 bases). This CDR3 comprises 15 residues. CDR1 and CDR2 (germline): GTSNPN, SVGIG (reference sequence). V lost 0 bases and J lost 5, with 16 bases in between.

This clonotype has at least ten counts. The chain carries TRBV28 and TRBJ1-2; the D is unclear. Per germline, CDR1 MDHEN and CDR2 SYDVKM. The CDR3 spans 12 residues. Trimming stripped 4 bases from V and 7 bases from J, with 10 bases between. The CDR3 sequence: CASSSDQVGYTF. In nucleotides, the CDR3 is TGTGCCAGCAGTTCCGACCAGGTTGGCTACACCTTC.

The table lists this clonotype with a few counts. The chain is built from TRBV7-8 and TRBJ2-2; unclear D gene. V dropped 1 base and J dropped 3 bases, with 9 bases sitting between them. Looked up from germline, CDR1 is SGHVS and CDR2 is FQNEAQ. The CDR3 runs 15 residues. The CDR3 nucleotides read TGTGCCAGCAGCTTAGTGGCGGCGGACACCGGGGAGCTGTTTTTT. Amino acid sequence: CASSLVAADTGELFF.

This clonotype has only a few counts. The chain combines TRBV28 with TRBJ1-5; D gene unclear. Germline-derived CDR1 and CDR2 are MDHEN and SYDVKM. This CDR3 has 13 amino acids. V lost 1 base and J lost 11, with 12 bases in between. The CDR3 region has the DNA TGTGCCAGCAGTTTATCCAGTTCTAAGGCCCAGCATTTT. Encoded protein: CASSLSSSKAQHF. Looking up the rest from reference TRBV28 and TRBJ1-5 gives the full variable domain: DVKVTQSSRYLVKRTGEKVFLECVQDMDHENMFWYRQDPGLGLRLIYFSYDVKMKEKGDIPEGYSVSREKKERFSLILESASTNQTSMYLCASSLSSSKAQHFGDGTRLSIL.